The next 27 T cell receptor beta chains were all read from a single sample in a study of blood T cell repertoires in acute mononucleosis. Points from the study as a whole: Public beta motifs plus an AV5-AJ31 alpha motif appeared to drive GLC-BM selection.

Clones were sequenced by immunoSEQ multiplex PCR, and TCRdb holds only the in-frame ones, with some missing. The table records fewer than 800 clones, roughly 32% of them present only once. As to time point: convalescence about 6 months (5-8 months) after acute presentation (visit 7). The sequencing used EBV GLC epitope tetramer+ CD8+ T cells sorted from PBMCs, collected during convalescence from infectious mononucleosis. Subset: CD8 T cells binding tetramer with EBV BMLF1 280-288 peptide (GLC-BM). Receptors originate from a man between 18 and 29 years old with infectious mononucleosis caused by EBV.

This clone has only a few counts. Other DNA sequences of this sample code for an identical CDR3. This chain connects TRBV29-1 to TRBJ2-3; D may correspond to TRBD1 or TRBD2 (5 bases each). Trimming took off 4 bases at V and 3 bases at J, with 11 bases between the two ends. The germline V gene encodes CDR1 SQVTM and CDR2 ANQGSEA. This CDR3 has 13 residues. CDR3: CSVAGTRTDTQYF. Here the CDR3 DNA reads TGCAGCGTTGCAGGGACCCGAACAGATACGCAGTATTTT.

With regard to this clone: Other DNA sequences in the same sample also yield this CDR3. Here the CDR3 reads CASWAGGGGGPNYGYTF. The CDR3 nucleotides are TGTGCCAGCTGGGCCGGGGGCGGGGGGGGACCTAACTATGGCTACACCTTC. This chain connects TRBV28 to TRBJ1-2; a weak D match, TRBD1 (6 bases). Trimming left V 8 bases short and J 0 bases short, with 22 bases between. The CDR3 runs 17 residues. CDR1 is MDHEN and CDR2 is SYDVKM in the germline V gene.

The chain combines TRBV29-1 with TRBJ2-4; D might be TRBD2 (5 bases). Gene TRBJ2-1 matches the end of the DNA better, so the J call may be wrong. Per germline, CDR1 SQVTM and CDR2 ANQGSEA. The CDR3 is 15 amino acids. The chain's CDR3 is CSVRGPPGLSNEQFF. CDR3 nucleotides: TGCAGCGTTCGGGGTCCCCCGGGCCTATCCAATGAGCAGTTCTTC.

Ten or more counts support this clone. The rearrangement joins TRBV28 to TRBJ1-2, with D hard to call. The germline V and J ends were trimmed by 6 bases and 0 bases, with 11 bases remaining between them. The CDR3 is 14 amino acids. Looked up from germline, CDR1 is MDHEN and CDR2 is SYDVKM. The CDR3 coding sequence is TGTGCCAGCAGCTCCCTCGGGGCTAACTATGGCTACACCTTC. This codes for CASSSLGANYGYTF.

This clone has more than one count but fewer than ten. The CDR3 DNA is TGTGCCAGCAGCGACGGACCGTCCAGCTCCTTCTACAATGAGCAGTTCTTC. It specifies CASSDGPSSSFYNEQFF. This chain joins TRBV9 and TRBJ2-1; D gene unclear. The CDR3 spans 17 residues. Germline assignment: CDR1 SGDLS and CDR2 YYNGEE. Deletions cut 3 bases from V and 3 bases from J, with 19 bases between.

The chain employs TRBV2 and TRBJ2-2; no clear D. Germline values: CDR1 SNHLY, CDR2 FYNNEI. Trimming took 11 bases from V and 2 from J, leaving 18 bases between them. CDR3 length: 15 amino acids. The CDR3 spells CALESVAVNTGELFF. The CDR3 DNA is TGTGCCTTGGAAAGCGTCGCGGTAAACACCGGGGAGCTGTTTTTT. The entire variable domain, with the rest obtained from reference TRBV2 and TRBJ2-2, is as follows: EPEVTQTPSHQVTQMGQEVILRCVPISNHLYFYWYRQILGQKVEFLVSFYNNEISEKSEIFDDQFSVERPDGSNFTLKIRSTKLEDSAMYFCALESVAVNTGELFFGEGSRLTVL.

The table lists this clone with a few counts. The chain has TRBV7-9 and TRBJ2-7; D not certain. This CDR3 comprises 14 residues. Trimming pared 6 bases from V and 2 bases from J, leaving 14 bases between. The germline CDR1 and CDR2 sequences are SEHNR and FQNEAQ (reference sequence). The CDR3, as DNA: TGTGCCAGCAGTCCCCGGACCGTGGCCTACGAGCAGTACTTC. Translated, it gives CASSPRTVAYEQYF.

Comments on this clone: With a far larger clone one base away, a read error is the likely cause. This chain connects TRBV29-1 to TRBJ2-3; tentatively, D is TRBD1 or TRBD2 (5 bases each). Between the trimmed V and J ends, which lost 8 bases and 1 base, there was a span of 13 bases. Germline V gene sequence: CDR1 SQVTM, CDR2 ANQGSEA. This CDR3 comprises 13 residues. CDR3 residues: CSIAGTRTDTQYF. The CDR3 DNA reads as TGCAGCATTGCCGGGACCCGCACAGATACGCAGTATTTT.

The chain joins TRBV2 to TRBJ2-2, with D perhaps TRBD2 (5 bases). From germline, CDR1 is SNHLY and CDR2 FYNNEI. V shed 8 bases and J shed 2 bases, with 15 bases lying between them. The CDR3 extends over 15 amino acids. CDR3 nucleotides: TGTGCCAGCCAGAACTGGACTGTAAACACCGGGGAGCTGTTTTTT. Translating it yields CASQNWTVNTGELFF.

This clone was observed a handful of times. This likely stems from a read error, as it lies one base from a far larger clone. The CDR3 region has the DNA TGTGCCAGCCAGAACGGGCCGGTAAACACCGGGGAGCTGTTTTTT. This gives the protein CASQNGPVNTGELFF. The chain recombines TRBV2 with TRBJ2-2; no reliable D call. This CDR3 contains 15 residues. V lost 8 bases, J lost 2 bases, and 15 bases lay in between. Germline lookup yields CDR1 SNHLY and CDR2 FYNNEI.

This chain links TRBV12-2 with TRBJ1-2. TRBV12-2 is classified as a pseudogene. The CDR3 consists of 14 residues. The CDR3 region is CASSSLGANYGYTF. The CDR3 DNA reads TGTGCCAGCAGCTCCCTCGGGGCTAACTATGGCTACACCTTC.

The chain joins TRBV1 to TRBJ2-6; the table assigns TRBD1, which was not confirmed against the DNA. TRBV1 is a listed pseudogene. The CDR3 contains 18 residues. Here the CDR3 DNA reads TGCACCAGCAGACGTTTCTGTTGTGCACAAAGTCGGGCCAACGTCCTGACTTTC. Translated, it gives CTSRRFCCAQSRANVLTF.

The sample holds a few counts of this clone. One end of the junction does not line up with germline, which may come from a read error. The chain links TRBV28 to TRBJ2-1; a weak D match, TRBD2 (7 bases). CDR3 length equals 13 residues. Germline CDR1 MDHEN, CDR2 SYDVKM. CDR3 protein: CASSQNGGGPMVF. CDR3 in DNA: TGTGCCAGCAGCCAGAATGGGGGGGGGCCGATGGTCTTC. Full variable domain (rest looked up from reference TRBV28 and TRBJ2-1): DVKVTQSSRYLVKRTGEKVFLECVQDMDHENMFWYRQDPGLGLRLIYFSYDVKMKEKGDIPEGYSVSREKKERFSLILESASTNQTSMYLCASSQNGGGPMVFGPGTRLTVL.

Many counts were recorded for this clone. Other DNA sequences from this sample encode an identical CDR3 as well. V and J are TRBV28 and TRBJ2-7, with D unresolved. CDR3 length equals 14 residues. Per germline, CDR1 MDHEN and CDR2 SYDVKM. Trimming took off 5 bases at V and 2 bases at J, with 13 bases between the two ends. The CDR3 loop is CASSPRTVAYEQYF. The CDR3 nucleotides are TGTGCCAGCAGTCCACGGACCGTTGCCTACGAGCAGTACTTC.

There are a few counts of this clone. The limits of the CDR3 on the DNA are not certain, so only TCRdb's listed CDR3 is given. The V call is TRBV2, the J call TRBJ2-2. In germline, CDR1 is SNHLY, CDR2 FYNNEI. Both ends counted, the CDR3 spans 15 residues. The chain's CDR3 is CASQNGTVTPGSCFF.

CDR3 residues: CSVAGTRDTQYF. CDR3 coding DNA: TGCAGCGTTGCCGGGACCCGAGATACGCAGTATTTT. The rearrangement uses TRBV29-1 and TRBJ2-3; D is tentatively TRBD1 or TRBD2 (5 bases each). Per the germline V gene, CDR1 is SQVTM and CDR2 is ANQGSEA. V was pared by 4 bases and J by 5 bases, with 10 bases between. This CDR3 contains 12 residues.

The rearrangement links TRBV29-1 to TRBJ2-3; either TRBD1 or TRBD2 may supply D (5 bases each). The CDR3 contains 13 residues. Per germline, CDR1 SQVTM and CDR2 ANQGSEA. The germline V and J ends were trimmed by 4 bases and 14 bases, with 22 bases remaining between them. The CDR3 DNA reads as TGCAGCGTTGCCGGGACCCGCACAGTTAGGCTGTATTTT. Translating it yields CSVAGTRTVRLYF.

This clone was detected a few times. This likely stems from a read error, as it lies one base from a far larger clone. The chain carries TRBV15 and TRBJ2-1; D is unclear. Germline V CDR1 and CDR2: LNHNV, YYDKDF (reference sequence). The CDR3 is 17 residues long. Trimming took 3 bases from V and 5 from J, leaving 20 bases between them. Here the CDR3 reads CATSSSPTCGYHNEQFF. In DNA, the CDR3 is TGTGCCACCAGCAGTTCTCCTACTTGCGGATACCACAATGAGCAGTTCTTC. The full variable domain, completed using reference TRBV15 and TRBJ2-1, is DAMVIQNPRYQVTQFGKPVTLSCSQTLNHNVMYWYQQKSSQAPKLLFHYYDKDFNNEADTPDNFQSRRPNTSFCFLDIRSPGLGDTAMYLCATSSSPTCGYHNEQFFGPGTRLTVL.

This clone was recorded a few times. J is TRBJ2-1 and V is TRBV7-8; D unresolved. V gave up 5 bases and J gave up 6 bases, with 8 bases separating them. CDR3 length equals 12 residues. CDR1 is SGHVS, CDR2 FQNEAQ, per germline. The DNA for the CDR3 is TGTGCCAGCAGCGTAGTAGGCAATGAGCAGTTCTTC. Amino acid sequence: CASSVVGNEQFF.

On this clone: A far larger clone is only one base removed, so a read error is likely. Other DNA sequences in this sample translate to the same CDR3. The V and J genes are TRBV29-1 and TRBJ2-3; unclear D gene. The CDR3 loop spans 13 amino acids. Germline CDR1 SQVTM, CDR2 ANQGSEA. Trimming stripped 4 bases from V and 1 base from J, with 9 bases between. CDR3 coding DNA: TGCAGCGTTGCCGTGACCCGCACAGATACGCAGTATTTT. It codes for CSVAVTRTDTQYF.

Notes on this clone: Sequence at one end of the junction differs from germline and may be a read error. Distinct nucleotide sequences in the sample also encode this CDR3. The chain joins TRBV29-1 to TRBJ2-3; D is tentatively TRBD1 or TRBD2 (5 bases each). The CDR3 has 13 residues. The V gene's germline CDR1 is SQVTM and CDR2 ANQGSEA. This chain's CDR3 is CSVAGTRTDTQYF. The CDR3 DNA is TGCAGCGTTGCCGGGACGCGCACTGATACGCAGTATTTT.

This chain uses TRBV6-7 with TRBJ1-2; D call uncertain. TRBV6-7 is treated as an ORF (open reading frame) with a function not yet certain. V gave up 4 bases and J gave up 4 bases, with 22 bases separating them. The CDR3 is made up of 17 amino acids. This CDR3 is CASSLPRRYLKTYGYTF. Written as DNA, the CDR3 is TGTGCCAGCAGTTTGCCCAGGCGGTATTTGAAAACCTATGGCTACACCTTC.

This clone was counted between two and nine times. A far larger clone differs by one base, so this is likely a read error. The genes are TRBV29-1 and TRBJ2-3; the D gene could be TRBD1 or TRBD2 (5 bases each). V lost 7 bases and J 1 base, leaving 12 bases between the germline ends. CDR1 and CDR2 (germline): SQVTM, ANQGSEA. This CDR3 has 13 amino acids. CDR3 loop: CSAAGTRTDTQYF. Written as DNA, the CDR3 is TGCAGCGCTGCCGGGACCCGCACAGATACGCAGTATTTT.

Remarks on this clone: Its ends do not fully match the called genes, so a read error is possible. The chain joins TRBV7-9 to TRBJ2-5; D is possibly TRBD1 or TRBD2 (5 bases each). Germline CDR1 is SEHNR and CDR2 is FQNEAQ (reference sequence). The CDR3 covers 14 residues. The CDR3 coding sequence is TGTGCCAGCAGGTCGGACACGTACCAAGGGACCCTGTACTTC. Encoded protein: CASRSDTYQGTLYF.

J is TRBJ2-7 and V is TRBV6-1; tentative D call: TRBD1 (5 bases). CDR1 and CDR2 (germline): MNHNS, SASEGT. The germline V and J ends were trimmed by 5 bases and 5 bases, with 7 bases remaining between them. The CDR3 spans 11 residues. CDR3 loop: CASSLGDEQYF. The CDR3 DNA is TGTGCCAGCAGTTTAGGGGACGAGCAGTACTTC.

This chain connects TRBV11-2 to TRBJ2-2; D might be TRBD1 or TRBD2, each matching 5 bases. The V gene's germline CDR1 is SGHAT and CDR2 FQNNGV. V was pared by 8 bases and J by 2 bases, with 15 bases between. The CDR3 length is 15 residues. The CDR3 nucleotides read TGTGCCAGCCAGAACGGGACGGTAAACACCGGGGAGCTGTTTTTT. Its translation: CASQNGTVNTGELFF.

Remarks on this clone: This is likely an artifact of a read error, given a far larger clone one base away. J is TRBJ2-5 and V is TRBV7-7; weak D call: TRBD2 (6 bases). Germline-derived CDR1 and CDR2 are SSHAT and FNYEAQ (reference sequence). The CDR3 spans 12 residues. The CDR3 is CASGGHQETQYF. The CDR3 DNA reads as TGTGCTAGCGGCGGGCACCAAGAGACCCAGTACTTC.